This T cell receptor (beta chain) was documented in a study of shared clonotypes between healthy human individuals. Data came from immunoSEQ multiplex PCR; TCRdb stores just in-frame clones and leaves some out. The profile shows a few hundred thousand clones, 97% of them singletons. CDR1 is SQVTM, CDR2 ANQGSEA, per germline. This CDR3 region has 15 residues. V was clipped by 4 bases and J by 4 bases; unmatched bases: 9. The sample taken for sequencing was naive CD4+ T cells sorted from blood. The subset here: CD45RA+ positively selected. V gene TRBV29-1 combines with J gene TRBJ1-3; TRBD1 agrees at 8 bases. The receptor was derived from a woman aged 25 to 39 in good health. The CDR3 bases are TGCAGCGTTGCGGTTGGCAGGGGGCCAGGAAACACCATATATTTT. Translation gives CSVAVGRGPGNTIYF.